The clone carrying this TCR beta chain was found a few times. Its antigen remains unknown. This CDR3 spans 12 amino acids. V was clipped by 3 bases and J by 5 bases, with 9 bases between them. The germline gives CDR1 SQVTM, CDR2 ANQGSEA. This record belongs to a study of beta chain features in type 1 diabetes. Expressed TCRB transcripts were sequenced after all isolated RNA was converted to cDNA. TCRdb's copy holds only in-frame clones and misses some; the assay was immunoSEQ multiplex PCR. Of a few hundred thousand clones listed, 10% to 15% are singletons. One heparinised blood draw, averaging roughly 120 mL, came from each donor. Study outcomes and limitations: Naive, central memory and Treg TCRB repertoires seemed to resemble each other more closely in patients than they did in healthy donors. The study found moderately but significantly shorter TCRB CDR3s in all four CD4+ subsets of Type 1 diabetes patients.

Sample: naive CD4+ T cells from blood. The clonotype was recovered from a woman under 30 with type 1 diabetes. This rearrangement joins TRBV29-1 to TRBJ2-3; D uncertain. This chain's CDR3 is CSVDPPGDTQYF. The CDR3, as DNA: TGCAGCGTTGACCCCCCGGGAGATACGCAGTATTTT.